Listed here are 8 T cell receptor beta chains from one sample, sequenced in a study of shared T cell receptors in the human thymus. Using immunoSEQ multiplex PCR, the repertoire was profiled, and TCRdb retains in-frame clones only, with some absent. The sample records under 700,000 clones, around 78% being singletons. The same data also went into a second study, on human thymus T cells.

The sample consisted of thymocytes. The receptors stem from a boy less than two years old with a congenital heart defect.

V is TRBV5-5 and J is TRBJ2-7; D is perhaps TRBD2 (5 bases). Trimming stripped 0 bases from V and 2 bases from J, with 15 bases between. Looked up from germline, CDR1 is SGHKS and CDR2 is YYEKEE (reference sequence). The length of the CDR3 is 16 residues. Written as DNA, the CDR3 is TGTGCCAGCAGCTTGGAGTCGAGCGGAGGCACCTACGAGCAGTACTTC. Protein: CASSLESSGGTYEQYF.

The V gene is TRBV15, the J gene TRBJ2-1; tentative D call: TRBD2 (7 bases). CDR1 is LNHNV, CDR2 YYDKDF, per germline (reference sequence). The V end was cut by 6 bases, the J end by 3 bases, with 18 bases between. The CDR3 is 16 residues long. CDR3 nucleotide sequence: TGTGCCACCAGAATAGGGGGGGGAGGGGACTACAATGAGCAGTTCTTC. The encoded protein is CATRIGGGGDYNEQFF. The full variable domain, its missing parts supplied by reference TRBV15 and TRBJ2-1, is DAMVIQNPRYQVTQFGKPVTLSCSQTLNHNVMYWYQQKSSQAPKLLFHYYDKDFNNEADTPDNFQSRRPNTSFCFLDIRSPGLGDTAMYLCATRIGGGGDYNEQFFGPGTRLTVL.

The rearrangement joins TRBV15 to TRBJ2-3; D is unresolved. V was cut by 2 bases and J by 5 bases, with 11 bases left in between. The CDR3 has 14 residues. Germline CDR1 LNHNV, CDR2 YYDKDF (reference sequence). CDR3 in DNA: TGTGCCACCAGCAGATCCCGCCGAGAAGATACGCAGTATTTT. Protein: CATSRSRREDTQYF.

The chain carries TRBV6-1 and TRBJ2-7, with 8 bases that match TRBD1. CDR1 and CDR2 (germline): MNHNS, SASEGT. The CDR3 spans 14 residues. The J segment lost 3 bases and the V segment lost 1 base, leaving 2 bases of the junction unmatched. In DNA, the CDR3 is TGTGCCAGCAGTGAAGGGACAGGGAACTACGAGCAGTACTTC. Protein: CASSEGTGNYEQYF.

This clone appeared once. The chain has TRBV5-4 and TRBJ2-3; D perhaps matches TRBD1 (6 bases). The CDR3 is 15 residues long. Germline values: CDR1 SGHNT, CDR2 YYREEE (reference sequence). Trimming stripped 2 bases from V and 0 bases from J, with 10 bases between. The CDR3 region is CASSFRTVSTDTQYF. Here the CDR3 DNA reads TGTGCCAGCAGCTTCCGGACAGTTAGCACAGATACGCAGTATTTT.

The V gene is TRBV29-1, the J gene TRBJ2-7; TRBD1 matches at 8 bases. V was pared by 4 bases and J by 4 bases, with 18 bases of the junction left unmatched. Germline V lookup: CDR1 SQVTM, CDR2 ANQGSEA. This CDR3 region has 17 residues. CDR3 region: CSVAPQGASRSLYEQYF. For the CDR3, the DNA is TGCAGCGTTGCCCCTCAGGGGGCGAGTCGGTCTTTATACGAGCAGTACTTC.

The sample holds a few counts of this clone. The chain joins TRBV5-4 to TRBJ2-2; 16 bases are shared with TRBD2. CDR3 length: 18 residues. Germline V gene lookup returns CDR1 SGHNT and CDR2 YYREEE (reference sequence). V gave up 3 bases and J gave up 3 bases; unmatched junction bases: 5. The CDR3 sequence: CASSSGLAGGRDTGELFF. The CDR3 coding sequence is TGTGCCAGCAGCTCGGGACTAGCGGGAGGGCGGGACACCGGGGAGCTGTTTTTT.

The CDR3: CASSSTGGSEQYF. The CDR3 bases are TGTGCCAGCAGCTCCACCGGGGGTAGCGAGCAGTACTTC. The chain is built from TRBV11-2 and TRBJ2-7; the D gene is possibly TRBD2 (6 bases). Trimming shortened V by 4 bases and J by 6 bases, and 13 bases separated the two germline ends. The germline CDR1 and CDR2 sequences are SGHAT and FQNNGV. The CDR3 length is 13 residues.